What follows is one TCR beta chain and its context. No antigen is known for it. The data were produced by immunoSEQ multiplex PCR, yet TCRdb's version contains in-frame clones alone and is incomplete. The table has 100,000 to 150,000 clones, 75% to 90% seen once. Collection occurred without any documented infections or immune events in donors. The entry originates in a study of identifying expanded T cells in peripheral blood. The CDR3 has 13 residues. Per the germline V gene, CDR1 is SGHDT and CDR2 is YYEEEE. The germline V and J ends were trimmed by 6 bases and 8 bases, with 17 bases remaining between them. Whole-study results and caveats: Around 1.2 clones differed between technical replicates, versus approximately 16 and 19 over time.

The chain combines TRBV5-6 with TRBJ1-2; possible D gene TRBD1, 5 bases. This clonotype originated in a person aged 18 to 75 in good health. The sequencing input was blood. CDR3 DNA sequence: TGTGCCAGCAAACTGGGACGGCTGAGAGGCTACACCTTC. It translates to CASKLGRLRGYTF. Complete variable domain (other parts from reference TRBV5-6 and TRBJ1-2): DAGVTQSPTHLIKTRGQQVTLRCSPKSGHDTVSWYQQALGQGPQFIFQYYEEEERQRGNFPDRFSGHQFPNYSSELNVNALLLGDSALYLCASKLGRLRGYTFGSGTRLTVV.